The 10 T cell receptor beta chains presented below share a single source sample, sequenced in a study of radiation and T cells in renal cell carcinoma. Generated by immunoSEQ multiplex PCR, the TCRdb table keeps only in-frame clones and is missing some. In the table there are about 130,000 clones, around 80% of which are singletons. Time point given: blood 2 weeks post-SBRT. Treatment of the sample: 15 Gy SBRT to primary tumor, nephrectomy 4 weeks later. The sequences come from blood, collected from a patient whose treatment included radiotherapy and nephrectomy. The receptors here all came from a man aged 50 to 59 with renal cell carcinoma.

This clone has just one count. CDR3 sequence (DNA): TGTGCCAGCAGGCACGAACCGGGACAGGGCCTTAGGAGGCTAGGCTACACCTTC. Translating gives CASRHEPGQGLRRLGYTF. This chain uses TRBV5-6 with TRBJ1-2, with TRBD1 matching over 9 bases. With V trimmed by 5 bases and J by 8 bases, 22 bases remained unmatched. The germline V gene encodes CDR1 SGHDT and CDR2 YYEEEE. The CDR3 sequence is 18 residues long. Full variable domain (remainder filled in from reference TRBV5-6 and TRBJ1-2): DAGVTQSPTHLIKTRGQQVTLRCSPKSGHDTVSWYQQALGQGPQFIFQYYEEEERQRGNFPDRFSGHQFPNYSSELNVNALLLGDSALYLCASRHEPGQGLRRLGYTFGSGTRLTVV.

This rearrangement joins TRBV18 to TRBJ2-1, with 9 nucleotides matching TRBD2. Trimming at V came to 5 bases and at J to 5 bases, leaving 10 bases not matched to a gene. Looked up from germline, CDR1 is KGHSH and CDR2 is LQKENI. This CDR3 is built from 16 residues. In DNA form, the CDR3 reads TGTGCCAGCTCAAGCACGCCGGGACTAGCCGACAATGAGCAGTTCTTC. Residues: CASSSTPGLADNEQFF. The whole variable domain, filled in from reference TRBV18 and TRBJ2-1, reads NAGVMQNPRHLVRRRGQEARLRCSPMKGHSHVYWYRQLPEEGLKFMVYLQKENIIDESGMPKERFSAEFPKEGPSILRIQQVVRGDSAAYFCASSSTPGLADNEQFFGPGTRLTVL.

The rearrangement uses TRBV9 and TRBJ2-5; no firm D call. Germline loops: CDR1 SGDLS, CDR2 YYNGEE. The CDR3 extends over 14 amino acids. The V end was cut by 0 bases, the J end by 4 bases, with 10 bases between. CDR3 in DNA: TGTGCCAGCAGCGTAGCAATAGGGCCAGAGACCCAGTACTTC. This codes for CASSVAIGPETQYF.

The rearrangement uses TRBV19 and TRBJ1-1; D ambiguous. Between the trimmed V and J ends, which lost 7 bases and 6 bases, there was a span of 21 bases. This CDR3 is built from 15 residues. Germline V gives CDR1 LNHDA, CDR2 SQIVND (reference sequence). DNA of the CDR3: TGTGCCAGTACCCAAGAGGGAAGTCTTTGGTCTGAAGCTTTCTTT. As protein: CASTQEGSLWSEAFF.

The rearrangement joins TRBV5-1 to TRBJ1-2; TRBD1 aligns across 9 bases. V lost 3 bases, J lost 4 bases, and 7 bases stayed unmatched. Per germline, CDR1 SGHRS and CDR2 YFSETQ. The CDR3 is made up of 15 amino acids. In nucleotides, the CDR3 is TGCGCCAGCAGCTCGGGACAGGGAACGGGCTATGGCTACACCTTC. Its translation: CASSSGQGTGYGYTF.

This clone showed up just a few times. The rearrangement links TRBV11-3 to TRBJ1-1, with D uncertain. CDR3 length: 13 residues. The ends were cut back, 3 bases at V and 2 bases at J, with 7 bases in the middle. The germline V gene encodes CDR1 SGHNT and CDR2 YENEEA. CDR3 sequence reads: CASSFNENTEAFF. The DNA for the CDR3 is TGTGCCAGCAGCTTTAATGAAAACACTGAAGCTTTCTTT.

This clone occurred once. J is TRBJ2-5 and V is TRBV29-1; 8 bases map to TRBD2. Germline CDR1 is SQVTM and CDR2 is ANQGSEA. The V and J ends lost 6 bases and 4 bases, in that order; junction bases with no gene match: 4. The CDR3 is 12 amino acids. The CDR3 region is CSVLAGPETQYF. The CDR3 coding sequence is TGCAGCGTCCTAGCGGGCCCAGAGACCCAGTACTTC.

The chain is built from TRBV18 and TRBJ1-2; D gene unclear. Trimming pared 6 bases from V and 3 bases from J, leaving 14 bases between. Germline CDR1 KGHSH, CDR2 LQKENI. The CDR3 has 14 amino acids. The CDR3 bases are TGTGCCAGCTCTTTAACCGAGAGGGACTATGGCTACACCTTC. Translation: CASSLTERDYGYTF.

This clone occurred once. V usage is TRBV9 and J usage is TRBJ2-1, with 10 bases fitting TRBD2. Germline V gene lookup returns CDR1 SGDLS and CDR2 YYNGEE. This CDR3 spans 14 amino acids. The V and J ends lost 4 bases and 5 bases, in that order; junction bases with no gene match: 3. CDR3 amino acids: CASSLAGDDNEQFF. The CDR3 DNA reads as TGTGCCAGCAGCCTAGCGGGGGACGACAATGAGCAGTTCTTC.

Here the CDR3 reads CSVEQGGEKLFF. Written as DNA, the CDR3 is TGCAGCGTTGAACAGGGGGGGGAAAAACTGTTTTTT. V usage is TRBV29-1 and J usage is TRBJ1-4; 7 nucleotides align to TRBD1. This CDR3 region has 12 residues. V was pared by 2 bases and J by 8 bases, with 2 bases of the junction left unmatched. Per germline, CDR1 SQVTM and CDR2 ANQGSEA.